This is a list of T cell receptor beta chains from one sample in a study of blood T cell repertoires in COVID-19. TCRdb keeps only in-frame clones here, not all; method: immunoSEQ multiplex PCR. The sample yields 200,000 to 250,000 clones, around nine tenths seen once. Sequencing input: PBMCs or T cells enriched from blood (not recorded which). All receptors derive from a woman aged 30 to 39 who had been exposed to COVID-19. Both conserved end residues are part of each CDR3. The D gene is left open where the match is weak. The listing skips clone size in some rows; elsewhere it reads once, few, many or a size class.

cdr3_length | j_call | d_call | clone_size | v_call | cdr3_aa | cdr3_nt
17 | TRBJ1-3 | TRBD1 | few | TRBV24-1 | CATSDSRDRDSGNTIYF | TGTGCCACCAGTGATTCCAGGGACAGGGACTCTGGAAACACCATATATTTT
17 | TRBJ2-2 | . | . | TRBV3-1/TRBV3-2 | CASSQEGRPLDTGELFF | TGTGCCAGCAGCCAAGAAGGGAGGCCCCTCGACACCGGGGAGCTGTTTTTT
14 | TRBJ1-6 | . | once | TRBV6-5 | CASSYARGGSPLHF | TGTGCCAGCAGTTACGCTCGGGGGGGATCACCCCTCCACTTT
16 | TRBJ2-1 | . | . | TRBV18 | CASSLLTGITYNEQFF | TGTGCCAGCTCATTACTTACAGGGATAACCTACAATGAGCAGTTCTTC
16 | TRBJ2-7 | TRBD1 | few | TRBV11-2 | CASSLDYGDRGYEQYF | TGTGCCAGCAGCTTAGATTACGGGGACAGGGGCTACGAGCAGTACTTC
15 | TRBJ2-2 | TRBD2 | . | TRBV6-5 | CASSRTSGRAGELFF | TGTGCCAGCAGTAGGACTAGCGGGAGGGCCGGGGAGCTGTTTTTT
11 | TRBJ2-5 | . | . | TRBV6-5 | CASQRQETQYF | TGTGCCAGCCAGCGACAAGAGACCCAGTACTTC
12 | TRBJ1-2 | . | . | TRBV12-3/TRBV12-4 | CASSLHRYGYTF | TGTGCCAGCAGTTTACACCGGTATGGCTACACCTTC
16 | TRBJ2-1 | TRBD1 | . | TRBV19 | CASSIGGQGVFNEQFF | TGTGCCAGTAGTATTGGGGGACAGGGGGTTTTCAATGAGCAGTTCTTC
14 | TRBJ1-3 | . | . | TRBV6-5 | CASSYSETANTIYF | TGTGCCAGCAGTTACTCCGAGACAGCGAACACCATATATTTT
14 | TRBJ2-2 | . | . | TRBV30 | CAWSRGGETGELFF | TGTGCCTGGAGTCGAGGGGGAGAAACCGGGGAGCTGTTTTTT
14 | TRBJ2-1 | . | . | TRBV9 | CASSVVFLDDEQFF | TGTGCCAGCAGCGTAGTTTTCCTAGACGATGAGCAGTTCTTC
13 | TRBJ1-4 | TRBD1 | . | TRBV3-1/TRBV3-2 | CASGTGGDEKLFF | TGTGCCAGCGGTACAGGGGGGGATGAAAAACTGTTTTTT
13 | TRBJ2-5 | . | . | TRBV4-1 | CASSQVTGETQYF | TGCGCCAGCAGCCAAGTTACAGGAGAGACCCAGTACTTC
14 | TRBJ1-1 | . | . | TRBV27 | CASSLSGQNTEAFF | TGTGCCAGCAGTTTATCGGGCCAGAACACTGAAGCTTTCTTT
15 | TRBJ2-1 | TRBD1 | . | TRBV9 | CASSVILAGGNEQFF | TGTGCCAGCAGCGTTATTCTAGCAGGGGGCAATGAGCAGTTCTTC
16 | TRBJ1-4 | TRBD1 | once | TRBV11-2 | CASTRDSFATNEKLFF | TGTGCCAGCACCCGGGACAGTTTTGCAACTAATGAAAAACTGTTTTTT
16 | TRBJ1-4 | TRBD1 | . | TRBV5-6 | CASSLPRQGNNEKLFF | TGTGCCAGCAGCTTGCCCCGACAGGGGAATAATGAAAAACTGTTTTTT
15 | TRBJ1-5 | . | . | TRBV19 | CASSFRQDRNQPQHF | TGTGCCAGTAGCTTCAGACAGGATCGCAATCAGCCCCAGCATTTT
13 | TRBJ1-2 | TRBD1 | . | TRBV7-9 | CASSLLGGVSYTF | TGTGCCAGCAGCTTACTAGGGGGCGTTAGCTACACCTTC
15 | TRBJ2-1 | . | . | TRBV5-1 | CASSLEGVPYNEQFF | TGCGCCAGCAGCTTGGAGGGGGTACCCTACAATGAGCAGTTCTTC
15 | TRBJ1-2 | TRBD1 | . | TRBV6-5 | CASSWEVGTGQGYTF | TGTGCCAGCAGTTGGGAGGTGGGGACAGGGCAAGGCTACACCTTC
14 | TRBJ2-3 | . | once | TRBV18 | CASSPSGFTDTQYF | TGTGCCAGCTCACCATCAGGGTTCACAGATACGCAGTATTTT
15 | TRBJ2-2 | . | . | TRBV11-3 | CASSLEGRNTGELFF | TGTGCCAGCAGCTTAGAGGGCCGAAACACCGGGGAGCTGTTTTTT
14 | TRBJ1-6 | TRBD1 | . | TRBV9 | CASSETGPGSPLHF | TGTGCCAGCAGCGAGACAGGGCCGGGTTCACCCCTCCACTTT
13 | TRBJ2-5 | . | . | TRBV24-1 | CATSDPGQETQYF | TGTGCCACCAGTGATCCGGGTCAAGAGACCCAGTACTTC
15 | TRBJ2-7 | TRBD2 | . | TRBV7-3 | CASSSRGGSGYEQYF | TGTGCCAGCAGCTCCCGGGGGGGGAGTGGGTACGAGCAGTACTTC
15 | TRBJ1-2 | TRBD1 | . | TRBV6-2/TRBV6-3 | CASSQGQGADYGYTF | TGTGCCAGCAGCCAAGGACAGGGGGCGGACTATGGCTACACCTTC
16 | TRBJ2-3 | TRBD2 | many | TRBV4-1 | CASSQVLAAYTDTQYF | TGCGCCAGCAGCCAAGTACTAGCGGCCTACACAGATACGCAGTATTTT
13 | TRBJ1-2 | . | . | TRBV7-3 | CASSLSPDLGYTF | TGTGCCAGCAGCTTAAGTCCAGACTTAGGCTACACCTTC
14 | TRBJ2-7 | . | . | TRBV27 | CASSPRGSGNEQYF | TGTGCCAGCAGTCCCCGCGGTTCGGGGAACGAGCAGTACTTC
16 | TRBJ2-1 | TRBD1 | . | TRBV5-1 | CASSFGTGGSYNEQFF | TGCGCCAGCAGCTTCGGGACAGGGGGTTCCTACAATGAGCAGTTCTTC
15 | TRBJ1-3 | TRBD1 | once | TRBV6-5 | CASRGTVHSGNTIYF | TGTGCCAGCAGGGGGACAGTTCACTCTGGAAACACCATATATTTT
14 | TRBJ2-1 | TRBD2 | . | TRBV2 | CASQPGLANNEQFF | TGTGCCAGCCAGCCGGGACTAGCGAACAATGAGCAGTTCTTC
18 | TRBJ1-1 | TRBD1 | . | TRBV11-2 | CASSLAETGVRADTEAFF | TGTGCCAGCAGCTTAGCGGAGACAGGGGTAAGGGCGGACACTGAAGCTTTCTTT
14 | TRBJ1-1 | . | . | TRBV5-4 | CASSSAGPHTEAFF | TGTGCCAGCAGCTCCGCGGGACCTCACACTGAAGCTTTCTTT
17 | TRBJ2-1 | TRBD2 | . | TRBV18 | CASSPRLAGKLYNEQFF | TGTGCCAGCTCACCCCGACTAGCGGGCAAGCTCTACAATGAGCAGTTCTTC
15 | TRBJ2-5 | . | . | TRBV7-7 | CASSLTGNPQETQYF | TGTGCCAGCAGCTTAACAGGGAACCCCCAAGAGACCCAGTACTTC
14 | TRBJ2-5 | . | . | TRBV9 | CASSVAGGSETQYF | TGTGCCAGCAGCGTAGCTGGTGGGAGTGAGACCCAGTACTTC
13 | TRBJ2-7 | . | . | TRBV5-1 | CASSFGEMNEQYF | TGCGCCAGCAGCTTCGGGGAGATGAACGAGCAGTACTTC
15 | TRBJ2-7 | . | . | TRBV3-1/TRBV3-2 | CASSQAQASSYEQYF | TGTGCCAGCAGCCAAGCCCAGGCCAGCTCCTACGAGCAGTACTTC
12 | TRBJ1-1 | . | . | TRBV7-9 | CASSLERNEAFF | TGTGCCAGCAGCTTAGAGCGGAACGAAGCTTTCTTT
15 | TRBJ1-3 | TRBD1 | once | TRBV7-9 | CASRPGQGSGNTIYF | TGTGCCAGCAGGCCGGGACAGGGCTCTGGAAACACCATATATTTT
16 | TRBJ2-6 | . | . | TRBV2 | CASSHRASSGANVLTF | TGTGCCAGCAGCCACAGGGCTAGCTCTGGGGCCAACGTCCTGACTTTC
13 | TRBJ1-2 | . | . | TRBV6-5 | CASSRDESTRYTF | TGTGCCAGCAGCCGGGATGAGAGTACCCGCTACACCTTC
16 | TRBJ1-5 | . | once | TRBV19 | CASSIEVGQGYPPQHF | TGTGCCAGTAGTATAGAAGTAGGGCAGGGATACCCGCCCCAGCATTTT